A selection of T cell receptor beta chains follows, all from one sample in a study of preoperative IRX-2 immunotherapy in early breast cancer. The table came from immunoSEQ multiplex PCR; TCRdb's copy has only in-frame clones and leaves some out. The sample holds fewer than 70,000 clones; approximately 94% are singletons and the top ten take approximately 1.8%. This specimen was acquired from a patient treated with IRX-2 immunotherapy. Receptor source: a human donor with breast cancer. Each CDR3 is given with its conserved first and last residue. The order of the fields is clone size, J gene, V gene, D gene, CDR3 protein, CDR3 DNA. The D gene is left open where the match is weak. The size field is filled for only some rows; it gives once, few, many or a size class.

size: .; J: TRBJ2-2; V: TRBV18; D: TRBD1; CDR3: CASSSRQGDGELFF; DNA: TGTGCCAGCTCATCAAGACAGGGCGACGGGGAGCTGTTTTTT
size: .; J: TRBJ1-1; V: TRBV18; D: TRBD1; CDR3: CASSSGQGGNTEAFF; DNA: TGTGCCAGCTCATCGGGACAGGGGGGGAACACTGAAGCTTTCTTT
size: .; J: TRBJ1-1; V: TRBV4-2; D: .; CDR3: CASSQVSGVDTEAFF; DNA: TGTGCCAGCAGCCAAGTTTCAGGGGTTGACACTGAAGCTTTCTTT
size: .; J: TRBJ2-3; V: TRBV5-1; D: TRBD2; CDR3: CASSPIRGLATDTQYF; DNA: TGCGCCAGCAGCCCAATCAGGGGACTAGCCACAGATACGCAGTATTTT
size: few; J: TRBJ1-2; V: TRBV7-7; D: .; CDR3: CASSPLSFGYTF; DNA: TGTGCCAGCAGCCCCCTCAGCTTTGGCTACACCTTC
size: .; J: TRBJ1-2; V: TRBV28; D: TRBD1; CDR3: CASSDRGRNNYGYTF; DNA: TGTGCCAGCAGTGACAGGGGGCGAAATAACTATGGCTACACCTTC
size: .; J: TRBJ2-2; V: TRBV7-7; D: .; CDR3: CASSFVAGELFF; DNA: TGTGCCAGCAGCTTCGTCGCCGGGGAGCTGTTTTTT
size: .; J: TRBJ1-2; V: TRBV10-3; D: .; CDR3: CAISPLAGGYTF; DNA: TGTGCCATCTCCCCTCTGGCGGGGGGCTACACCTTC
size: .; J: TRBJ2-1; V: TRBV5-1; D: TRBD1; CDR3: CASSLGDRAYNEQFF; DNA: TGCGCCAGCAGCTTGGGGGACAGGGCGTACAATGAGCAGTTCTTC
size: .; J: TRBJ2-5; V: TRBV7-9; D: .; CDR3: CASSLDPRQPGETQYF; DNA: TGTGCCAGCAGCTTAGACCCGAGGCAGCCAGGGGAGACCCAGTACTTC
size: once; J: TRBJ2-7; V: TRBV6-1; D: .; CDR3: CASSVAAYEQYF; DNA: TGTGCCAGCAGTGTGGCAGCCTACGAGCAGTACTTC
size: .; J: TRBJ2-3; V: TRBV18; D: .; CDR3: CASSPPGGIMDTQYF; DNA: TGTGCCAGCTCACCACCTGGTGGTATCATGGATACGCAGTATTTT
size: .; J: TRBJ2-1; V: TRBV2; D: TRBD2; CDR3: CASKVRTSGTDEQFF; DNA: TGTGCCAGCAAAGTACGGACTAGCGGGACGGATGAGCAGTTCTTC
size: few; J: TRBJ1-2; V: TRBV29-1; D: TRBD1; CDR3: CSAMTGTYTF; DNA: TGCAGCGCCATGACAGGGACTTACACCTTC
size: .; J: TRBJ1-3; V: TRBV7-2; D: .; CDR3: CASSLVSGALGNTIYF; DNA: TGTGCCAGCAGCTTAGTGTCAGGGGCGCTCGGAAACACCATATATTTT
size: .; J: TRBJ1-3; V: TRBV2; D: .; CDR3: CASGSWGNTIYF; DNA: TGTGCCAGCGGGAGCTGGGGAAACACCATATATTTT
size: .; J: TRBJ2-3; V: TRBV5-6; D: .; CDR3: CASSRKGADTQYF; DNA: TGTGCCAGCAGTCGAAAGGGGGCAGATACGCAGTATTTT
size: .; J: TRBJ1-2; V: TRBV21-1; D: .; CDR3: CASSKEPTGCRYGYTF; DNA: TGTGCCAGCAGCAAAGAGCCGACAGGGTGTAGGTATGGCTACACCTTC
size: once; J: TRBJ2-2; V: TRBV9; D: .; CDR3: CASSPRYGGANTGELFF; DNA: TGTGCCAGCAGCCCGAGGTATGGCGGGGCGAACACCGGGGAGCTGTTTTTT
size: .; J: TRBJ1-2; V: TRBV28; D: .; CDR3: CASSLLERVYGYTF; DNA: TGTGCCAGCAGTTTATTGGAGAGGGTCTATGGCTACACCTTC
size: .; J: TRBJ2-1; V: TRBV5-1; D: TRBD2; CDR3: CASSLGTSGYNEQFF; DNA: TGCGCCAGCAGCTTGGGAACTAGCGGTTACAATGAGCAGTTCTTC
size: .; J: TRBJ1-4; V: TRBV11-2; D: .; CDR3: CASAGVAGATNEKLFF; DNA: TGTGCCAGCGCCGGCGTAGCGGGTGCAACTAATGAAAAACTGTTTTTT
size: .; J: TRBJ1-5; V: TRBV28; D: .; CDR3: CASSFSGNQPQHF; DNA: TGTGCCAGCAGTTTCTCAGGCAATCAGCCCCAGCATTTT
size: .; J: TRBJ1-1; V: TRBV19; D: .; CDR3: CASSVVVFGDMNTEAFF; DNA: TGTGCCAGTAGTGTCGTTGTTTTTGGAGATATGAACACTGAAGCTTTCTTT
size: .; J: TRBJ2-1; V: TRBV5-1; D: .; CDR3: CASGRGYNEQFF; DNA: TGCGCCAGCGGGAGAGGGTACAATGAGCAGTTCTTC
size: .; J: TRBJ1-1; V: TRBV19; D: TRBD1; CDR3: CASSRQGMATEAFF; DNA: TGTGCCAGTAGCCGACAGGGGATGGCGACTGAAGCTTTCTTT
size: .; J: TRBJ2-3; V: TRBV7-2; D: TRBD2; CDR3: CASSSASGGTDTQYF; DNA: TGTGCCAGCAGTTCGGCTAGCGGGGGGACAGATACGCAGTATTTT
size: .; J: TRBJ2-5; V: TRBV5-1; D: .; CDR3: CASSPRTIQETQYF; DNA: TGCGCCAGCAGCCCGCGGACAATCCAAGAGACCCAGTACTTC
size: .; J: TRBJ2-3; V: TRBV28; D: TRBD2; CDR3: CASSPTSGVSTDTQYF; DNA: TGTGCCAGCAGTCCGACTAGCGGGGTTTCCACAGATACGCAGTATTTT
size: .; J: TRBJ1-2; V: TRBV29-1; D: TRBD1; CDR3: CSPGYMTGVIEGYTF; DNA: TGCAGCCCGGGATACATGACAGGGGTGATTGAAGGCTACACCTTC
size: .; J: TRBJ2-7; V: TRBV5-5; D: TRBD2; CDR3: CCSSGTLEQYF; DNA: TGTTGCTCTAGCGGGACCTTGGAGCAGTACTTC
size: .; J: TRBJ2-3; V: TRBV9; D: .; CDR3: CASTLTGHSTDTQYF; DNA: TGTGCCAGCACTTTGACCGGACACAGCACAGATACGCAGTATTTT
size: .; J: TRBJ2-3; V: TRBV30; D: TRBD1; CDR3: CAWSDETGIPDTQYF; DNA: TGTGCCTGGAGTGACGAGACAGGGATCCCAGATACGCAGTATTTT
size: .; J: TRBJ2-7; V: TRBV7-8; D: .; CDR3: CASSSNRETYEQYF; DNA: TGTGCCAGCAGCTCGAACAGGGAAACCTACGAGCAGTACTTC
size: .; J: TRBJ1-3; V: TRBV7-9; D: .; CDR3: CASSAGTDGNTIYF; DNA: TGTGCCAGCAGCGCAGGGACTGATGGAAACACCATATATTTT
size: .; J: TRBJ2-3; V: TRBV7-9; D: .; CDR3: CASSLGVSTDTQYF; DNA: TGTGCCAGCAGCTTAGGTGTCAGTACAGATACGCAGTATTTT
size: .; J: TRBJ2-5; V: TRBV2; D: TRBD2; CDR3: CASSQTSGTRGEQYF; DNA: TGTGCCAGCAGTCAGACTAGCGGGACCCGCGGTGAGCAGTACTTC
size: .; J: TRBJ1-3; V: TRBV4-3; D: .; CDR3: CASSREVYSGNTIYF; DNA: TGCGCCAGCAGCCGGGAGGTTTACTCTGGAAACACCATATATTTT
size: .; J: TRBJ2-1; V: TRBV4-3; D: .; CDR3: CASSAHVGPTIEQFF; DNA: TGCGCCAGCAGCGCGCATGTGGGTCCTACGATCGAGCAGTTCTTC
size: .; J: TRBJ2-1; V: TRBV5-1; D: .; CDR3: CASTDRGYYNEQFF; DNA: TGCGCCAGCACCGACCGGGGGTACTACAATGAGCAGTTCTTC
size: .; J: TRBJ2-5; V: TRBV7-3; D: .; CDR3: CASSLTHQETQYF; DNA: TGTGCCAGCAGCCTGACACACCAAGAGACCCAGTACTTC
size: .; J: TRBJ1-3; V: TRBV7-9; D: .; CDR3: CASSLDTGNTIYF; DNA: TGTGCCAGCAGCCTGGACACTGGAAACACCATATATTTT
size: .; J: TRBJ2-1; V: TRBV5-1; D: TRBD2; CDR3: CASSTRGDYNEQFF; DNA: TGCGCCAGCAGCACCCGGGGGGACTACAATGAGCAGTTCTTC
size: .; J: TRBJ2-3; V: TRBV5-1; D: .; CDR3: CASSPGGALSTDTQYF; DNA: TGCGCCAGCAGCCCTGGTGGAGCTCTAAGCACAGATACGCAGTATTTT
size: .; J: TRBJ1-1; V: TRBV2; D: .; CDR3: CASNEGNTEAFF; DNA: TGTGCCAGCAACGAGGGGAACACTGAAGCTTTCTTT
size: .; J: TRBJ2-1; V: TRBV4-2; D: TRBD2; CDR3: CASSFRTSGTSYNEQFF; DNA: TGTGCCAGCAGCTTCCGGACTAGCGGGACCTCCTACAATGAGCAGTTCTTC
size: .; J: TRBJ1-1; V: TRBV9; D: .; CDR3: CASSVAWDTEAFF; DNA: TGTGCCAGCAGCGTAGCTTGGGACACTGAAGCTTTCTTT
size: .; J: TRBJ1-2; V: TRBV28; D: .; CDR3: CASIFTGGYGYTF; DNA: TGTGCCAGCATCTTCACCGGCGGCTATGGCTACACCTTC
size: .; J: TRBJ2-1; V: TRBV30; D: .; CDR3: CPPQASVDNEQFF; DNA: TGTCCGCCCCAGGCTAGCGTAGACAATGAGCAGTTCTTC
size: once; J: TRBJ2-3; V: TRBV7-2; D: .; CDR3: CASSLAGGAPDTQYF; DNA: TGTGCCAGCAGCTTAGCGGGGGGGGCCCCAGATACGCAGTATTTT
size: .; J: TRBJ2-1; V: TRBV11-3; D: .; CDR3: CASSLALAPYNEQFF; DNA: TGTGCCAGCAGCTTAGCCCTAGCCCCTTACAATGAGCAGTTCTTC
size: .; J: TRBJ2-7; V: TRBV6-5; D: .; CDR3: CASGRRATGGYEQYF; DNA: TGTGCCAGCGGTAGGCGGGCTACCGGGGGATACGAGCAGTACTTC
size: .; J: TRBJ1-2; V: TRBV5-4; D: .; CDR3: CASSFKGSYGYTF; DNA: TGTGCCAGCAGCTTTAAGGGTTCCTATGGCTACACCTTC
size: .; J: TRBJ2-5; V: TRBV7-2; D: .; CDR3: CASSPLPTSTDTYF; DNA: TGTGCCAGCAGCCCCTTGCCGACCTCTACAGACACGTACTTC
size: .; J: TRBJ2-7; V: TRBV6-5; D: TRBD1; CDR3: CASSRQGYEQYF; DNA: TGTGCCAGCAGTAGACAGGGCTACGAGCAGTACTTC
size: .; J: TRBJ1-4; V: TRBV7-2; D: .; CDR3: CASSLGRGGEKLFF; DNA: TGTGCCAGCAGCTTAGGTAGGGGAGGAGAAAAACTGTTTTTT